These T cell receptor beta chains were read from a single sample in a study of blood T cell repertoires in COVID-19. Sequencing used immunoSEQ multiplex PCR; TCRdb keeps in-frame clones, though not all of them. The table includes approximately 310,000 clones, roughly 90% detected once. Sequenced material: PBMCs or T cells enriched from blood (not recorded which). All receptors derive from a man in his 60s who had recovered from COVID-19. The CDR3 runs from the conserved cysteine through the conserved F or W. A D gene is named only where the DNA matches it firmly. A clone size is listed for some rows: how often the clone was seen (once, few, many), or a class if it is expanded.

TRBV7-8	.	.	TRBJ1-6	TGTGCCAGCAGCTTAGGGAGCTCCTATAATTCACCCCTCCACTTT	CASSLGSSYNSPLHF
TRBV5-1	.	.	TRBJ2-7	TGCGCCAGCAGCTTGGCGGCAGGGTCTTACGAGCAGTACTTC	CASSLAAGSYEQYF
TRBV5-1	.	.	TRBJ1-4	TGCGCCAGCAGCTTGTTGCCGAAACTCCTTAATGAAAAACTGTTTTTT	CASSLLPKLLNEKLFF
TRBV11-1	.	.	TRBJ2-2	TGTGCCAGCAGCTTGGGGCAGGGAAGCACCGGGGAGCTGTTTTTT	CASSLGQGSTGELFF
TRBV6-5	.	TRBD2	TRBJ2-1	TGTGCCAGCAGTTACACCCGGACTAGCCTCAATGAGCAGTTCTTC	CASSYTRTSLNEQFF
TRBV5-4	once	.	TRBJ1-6	TGTGCCACTCAACGAGGGGGGGGTAATTCACCCCTCCACTTT	CATQRGGGNSPLHF
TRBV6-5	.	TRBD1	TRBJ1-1	TGTGCCAGCAGTTACACCGACCGAGGGGGCGTCGGGGGAGCTTTCTTT	CASSYTDRGGVGGAFF
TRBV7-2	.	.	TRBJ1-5	TGTGCCAGCAGCTTAGCGGGGGGTGAGAGCAATCAGCCCCAGCATTTT	CASSLAGGESNQPQHF
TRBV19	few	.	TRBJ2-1	TGTGCCAGTAGTAAACGGACTACCACTAACAATGAGCAGTTCTTC	CASSKRTTTNNEQFF
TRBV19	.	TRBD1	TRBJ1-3	TGTGCCAGTAGTTCCGAATGGGGACAGAAAGATTCTGGAAACACCATATATTTT	CASSSEWGQKDSGNTIYF
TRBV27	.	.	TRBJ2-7	TGTGCCAGCAGTTTATCGAGAACCTACGAGCAGTACTTC	CASSLSRTYEQYF
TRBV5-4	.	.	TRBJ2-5	TGTGCCAGCAGCTTGGCCAAGGGGTCCGGGGAGACCCAGTACTTC	CASSLAKGSGETQYF
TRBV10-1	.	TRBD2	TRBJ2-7	TGCGCCAGCAGTGAAAGCGGGAGGGCCGAGCAGTACTTC	CASSESGRAEQYF
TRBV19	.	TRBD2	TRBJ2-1	TGTGCCAGTAGTATCGGCCCCGCGGGAGGGCACAATGAGCAGTTCTTC	CASSIGPAGGHNEQFF
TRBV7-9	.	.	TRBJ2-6	TGTGCCAGCAGCTTAGACAGGGATGGGGCCAACGTCCTGACTTTC	CASSLDRDGANVLTF
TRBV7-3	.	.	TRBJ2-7	TGTGCCAGCAGCGCAGGAACCCAGGGCGAGCAGTACTTC	CASSAGTQGEQYF
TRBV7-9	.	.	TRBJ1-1	TGTGCCGCTTCCGGTAACACTGAAGCTTTCTTT	CAASGNTEAFF
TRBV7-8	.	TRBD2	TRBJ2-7	TGTGCCAGCAGCTTGGGAGTAGCGGGAGTATCGGGCGAGCAGTACTTC	CASSLGVAGVSGEQYF
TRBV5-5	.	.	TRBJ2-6	TGTGCCAGCAGGTCGACAGTTGCTTCTGGGGCCAACGTCCTGACTTTC	CASRSTVASGANVLTF
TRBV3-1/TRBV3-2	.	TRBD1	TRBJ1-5	TGTGCCAGCAGCCCATCGGACAGGGGAAATCAGCCCCAGCATTTT	CASSPSDRGNQPQHF
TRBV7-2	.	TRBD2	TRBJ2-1	TGTGCCAGCAGCCGGACTAGCGGAAGCTCCTACAATGAGCAGTTCTTC	CASSRTSGSSYNEQFF
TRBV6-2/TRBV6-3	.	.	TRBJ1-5	TGTGCCAGCAGTTCCCCTCATCGGGATCAGCCCCAGCATTTT	CASSSPHRDQPQHF
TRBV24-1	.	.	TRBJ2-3	TGTGCCACCAGGGCGGCGGGGACGACAGATACGCAGTATTTT	CATRAAGTTDTQYF
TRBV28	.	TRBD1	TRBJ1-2	TGTGCCAGCAGTAAAGGGACAGGGGTCCGTGGCTACACCTTC	CASSKGTGVRGYTF
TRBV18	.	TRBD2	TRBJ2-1	TGTGCCAGCTCACCACGGGCCGGACTAGAATCCTACAATGAGCAGTTCTTC	CASSPRAGLESYNEQFF
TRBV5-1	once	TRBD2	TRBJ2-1	TGCGCCAGCAGCGCGGCCGGGACTAGCGGAGAGGAGCAGTTCTTC	CASSAAGTSGEEQFF
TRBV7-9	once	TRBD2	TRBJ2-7	TGTGCCAGCAGCTTACCTGGGACTAGCGGGGCACGGACCTACGAGCAGTACTTC	CASSLPGTSGARTYEQYF
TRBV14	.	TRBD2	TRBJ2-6	TGTGCCAGCCGAAAGACGGGCGGGGACTACCCCTCTGGGGCCAACGTCCTGACTTTC	CASRKTGGDYPSGANVLTF
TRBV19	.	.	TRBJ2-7	TGTGCCAGTAGTAACGGGAAGGGTCCGTTGTACGAGCAGTACTTC	CASSNGKGPLYEQYF